These 17 T cell receptor beta chains share one sample of origin, sequenced in a study of cytomegalovirus exposure and HLA in healthy donors. Researchers ran the PCR with 60 Vbeta and 13 Jbeta primers. Some clones are missing from TCRdb's copy, which holds only in-frame ones; the method was immunoSEQ multiplex PCR. The sample holds approximately 150,000 clones; 75% to 85% are singletons and the top ten take approximately 1.5%. Sequenced: PBMCs. Source of these receptors: a woman aged 25-40 years in good health and CMV-seropositive.

This chain links TRBV27 with TRBJ1-4, with D unresolved. The CDR3 covers 12 residues. Deletions cut 6 bases from V and 8 bases from J, with 10 bases between. Germline CDR1 is MNHEY and CDR2 is SMNVEV (reference sequence). CDR3 bases: TGTGCCAGCAGCTTCCCGGGGGAAAAACTGTTTTTT. Protein product: CASSFPGEKLFF.

The rearrangement joins TRBV6-1 to TRBJ2-7; TRBD1 agrees at 9 bases. The germline CDR1 and CDR2 sequences are MNHNS and SASEGT. The CDR3 extends over 14 amino acids. Trimming took 7 bases from V and 5 from J; bases not matched to a gene: 9. The DNA for the CDR3 is TGTGCCAGCAACCGGGACAGGGCTGTCAACGAGCAGTACTTC. This codes for CASNRDRAVNEQYF.

This clone turned up a few times. The genes are TRBV4-2 and TRBJ2-5, with 11 bases that match TRBD2. The CDR3 contains 16 residues. Germline-derived CDR1 and CDR2 are LGHNA and YNFKEQ. V was pared by 3 bases and J by 2 bases, with 5 bases of the junction left unmatched. The CDR3 DNA sequence: TGTGCCAGCAGCCAGGTAGCGGGAGGGAGTCAAGAGACCCAGTACTTC. The encoded protein is CASSQVAGGSQETQYF.

The chain joins TRBV19 to TRBJ2-3; TRBD2 aligns across 7 bases. CDR3 length: 15 residues. The germline CDR1 and CDR2 sequences are LNHDA and SQIVND (reference sequence). V dropped 3 bases and J dropped 1; count of bases not matched to a gene: 4. CDR3 residues: CASSMGGVRTDTQYF. In DNA form, the CDR3 reads TGTGCCAGTAGTATGGGAGGGGTCCGCACAGATACGCAGTATTTT.

This sequence joins TRBV12-2 and TRBJ2-2; whether TRBD2, the table's D call, matches the DNA was not checked. TRBV12-2 is flagged as a pseudogene. The length of the CDR3 is 18 residues. The CDR3 loop is CASRLPGLAGGSGGELFF. The CDR3 DNA follows: TGTGCAAGTCGCTTACCCGGACTAGCGGGAGGTAGTGGCGGGGAGCTGTTTTTT.

This chain joins TRBV7-3 and TRBJ2-5; TRBD2 is a possible D gene (5 bases). Germline loops: CDR1 SGHTA, CDR2 FQGTGA. This CDR3 has 16 residues. V lost 2 bases, J lost 2 bases, and 15 bases lay in between. CDR3 sequence: CASSLDGGIGQETQYF. Written as DNA, the CDR3 is TGTGCCAGCAGCTTAGACGGAGGTATTGGACAAGAGACCCAGTACTTC.

The chain employs TRBV5-5 and TRBJ1-4; D might be TRBD1 (5 bases). The CDR3 extends over 15 amino acids. Looked up from germline, CDR1 is SGHKS and CDR2 is YYEKEE (reference sequence). Trimming shortened V by 1 base and J by 6 bases, and 13 bases separated the two germline ends. In DNA form, the CDR3 reads TGTGCCAGCAGCTTGACGCCAGGGTGGGATGAAAAACTGTTTTTT. It yields the protein CASSLTPGWDEKLFF.

This CDR3 reads CASRRGQGIDGNQPQHF. DNA for the CDR3: TGTGCAAGTCGCAGAGGACAGGGAATTGATGGGAATCAGCCCCAGCATTTT. The gene calls are TRBV12-2 and TRBJ1-5; TRBD1 is the table's D call, not checked against the DNA. TRBV12-2 is a documented pseudogene. The CDR3 consists of 17 residues.

The J gene is TRBJ2-1, the V gene TRBV5-6; maybe TRBD2 (5 bases). V was trimmed by 4 bases and J by 0 bases, leaving 11 bases between them. The CDR3 spans 15 residues. Germline values: CDR1 SGHDT, CDR2 YYEEEE. CDR3 coding DNA: TGTGCCAGCAGCGCGCTAGCCAGCTCCTACAATGAGCAGTTCTTC. Translated: CASSALASSYNEQFF.

This clone was seen a handful of times. V and J are TRBV28 and TRBJ1-5; the D gene is possibly TRBD1 (5 bases). The CDR3 runs to 14 residues. Trimming left V 2 bases short and J 4 bases short, with 9 bases between. Germline loops: CDR1 MDHEN, CDR2 SYDVKM. CDR3 region: CASSLQGWNQPQHF. CDR3 DNA sequence: TGTGCCAGCAGTTTACAGGGTTGGAATCAGCCCCAGCATTTT.

The chain is built from TRBV11-2 and TRBJ2-2; TRBD2 agrees at 8 bases. Germline assignment: CDR1 SGHAT and CDR2 FQNNGV. With V trimmed by 5 bases and J by 5 bases, 7 bases remained unmatched. This CDR3 is built from 15 residues. The CDR3 is CASSIGGGRTGELFF. The CDR3 nucleotides are TGTGCCAGCAGCATCGGGGGGGGGAGAACCGGGGAGCTGTTTTTT.

The genes are TRBV29-1 and TRBJ2-7, with D perhaps TRBD2 (5 bases). V was clipped by 4 bases and J by 0 bases, with 10 bases between them. Germline assignment: CDR1 SQVTM and CDR2 ANQGSEA. The CDR3 runs 13 residues. CDR3 amino acids: CSVAEAVSYEQYF. CDR3 DNA sequence: TGCAGCGTTGCAGAAGCGGTCTCCTACGAGCAGTACTTC.

This clone was picked up one time. The rearrangement joins TRBV6-4 to TRBJ2-1; possibly TRBD1 for D (5 bases). CDR3 length: 12 residues. V was shortened by 3 bases and J by 6 bases, with 6 bases between the two germline ends. The germline gives CDR1 MRHNA, CDR2 SNTAGT. The CDR3 nucleotides are TGTGCCAGCAGTGATCAGGGCAATGAGCAGTTCTTC. It is translated as CASSDQGNEQFF.

V and J are TRBV4-1 and TRBJ2-7, with 8 bases that match TRBD1. The CDR3 runs to 13 residues. Germline lookup yields CDR1 MGHRA and CDR2 YSYEKL. V lost 4 bases, J lost 5 bases, and 4 bases stayed unmatched. CDR3 residues: CASSRDRGHEQYF. The CDR3 DNA is TGCGCCAGCAGCCGAGACAGGGGACACGAGCAGTACTTC.

This clone was observed a handful of times. This chain joins TRBV5-1 and TRBJ2-5, with 8 bases fitting TRBD2. The V and J ends lost 4 bases and 5 bases, in that order; junction bases with no gene match: 16. The CDR3 contains 17 residues. Looked up from germline, CDR1 is SGHRS and CDR2 is YFSETQ. CDR3 region: CASSPPGGPRRSETQYF. The CDR3 DNA sequence: TGCGCCAGCAGCCCGCCGGGAGGGCCCAGACGTTCGGAGACCCAGTACTTC.

Only a few counts were recorded for this clone. V is TRBV6-5 and J is TRBJ1-1, with a weak D call TRBD1 (6 bases). V was shortened by 2 bases and J by 0 bases, with 13 bases between the two germline ends. The CDR3 runs to 16 residues. The germline V gene encodes CDR1 MNHEY and CDR2 SVGAGI. CDR3 sequence reads: CASSYAPGEMNTEAFF. Here the CDR3 DNA reads TGTGCCAGCAGTTACGCGCCAGGGGAGATGAACACTGAAGCTTTCTTT.

This rearrangement joins TRBV5-6 to TRBJ2-2; 8 bases line up with TRBD1. CDR3 size: 16 residues. The junction had 2 bases not matched to a gene; V was cut back by 0 bases and J by 1 base. Germline V gene data show CDR1 as SGHDT and CDR2 as YYEEEE. The CDR3 here is CASSLVDRENTGELFF. The CDR3 coding sequence is TGTGCCAGCAGCTTGGTGGACAGGGAGAACACCGGGGAGCTGTTTTTT.